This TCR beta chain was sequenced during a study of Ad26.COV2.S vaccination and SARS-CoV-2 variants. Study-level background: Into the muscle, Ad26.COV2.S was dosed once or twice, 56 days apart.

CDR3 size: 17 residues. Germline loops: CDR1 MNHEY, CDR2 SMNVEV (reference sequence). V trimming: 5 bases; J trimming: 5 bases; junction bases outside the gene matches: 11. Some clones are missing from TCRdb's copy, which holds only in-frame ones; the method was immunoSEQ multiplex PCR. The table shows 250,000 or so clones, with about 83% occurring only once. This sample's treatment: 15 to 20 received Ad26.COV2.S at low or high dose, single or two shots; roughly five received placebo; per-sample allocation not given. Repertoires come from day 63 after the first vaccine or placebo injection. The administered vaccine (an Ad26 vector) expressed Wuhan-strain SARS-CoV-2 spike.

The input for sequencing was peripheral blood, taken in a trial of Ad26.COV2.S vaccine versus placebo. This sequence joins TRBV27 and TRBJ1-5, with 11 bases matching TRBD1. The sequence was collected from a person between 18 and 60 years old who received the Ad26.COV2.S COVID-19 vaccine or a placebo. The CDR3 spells CASSVASRDRGYQPQHF. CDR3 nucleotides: TGTGCCAGCAGTGTTGCAAGCCGGGACAGGGGGTATCAGCCCCAGCATTTT.